This TCR beta chain was captured by sequencing in a study of control samples from healthy donors and cancer patients. V dropped 2 bases and J dropped 3; count of bases not matched to a gene: 6. The CDR3 covers 16 residues. Germline V gene sequence: CDR1 LNHDA, CDR2 SQIVND (reference sequence). Profiled with immunoSEQ multiplex PCR; TCRdb holds only in-frame clones, not every one. The table records fewer than 150,000 clones, about 93% of them present only once. The chain employs TRBV19 and TRBJ2-2; the match to TRBD2 covers 7 bases. Sequencing used blood. The receptor was isolated from a man between 18 and 29 years old in good health. CDR3 region: CASSIREGSDTGELFF. The CDR3 DNA is TGTGCCAGTAGTATAAGGGAGGGGTCGGACACCGGGGAGCTGTTTTTT.